One sample yielded the 19 T cell receptor beta chains listed below, sequenced in a study of blood T cell repertoires in COVID-19. Produced via immunoSEQ multiplex PCR; TCRdb's table is partial and in-frame only. The repertoire consists of over 35,000 clones, with 91% occurring once and the leading ten covering roughly 14%. The material sequenced was peripheral blood. The receptors stem from a woman aged 25 to 39 in a cohort sampled during active COVID-19.

The V call is TRBV6-5, the J call TRBJ1-1; a possible D gene is TRBD1 (6 bases). Trimming removed 6 bases at V and 1 base at J, with 12 bases between. The germline gives CDR1 MNHEY, CDR2 SVGAGI. This CDR3 is built from 14 residues. CDR3 protein: CASRLPQGNTEAFF. The CDR3 nucleotides read TGTGCCAGCAGACTTCCACAGGGGAACACTGAAGCTTTCTTT.

The V gene is TRBV7-9, the J gene TRBJ1-1, with 7 bases aligning to TRBD1. J lost 2 bases, V lost 5 bases, and 5 bases had no gene match. CDR3 size: 14 residues. Germline V lookup: CDR1 SEHNR, CDR2 FQNEAQ (reference sequence). CDR3 sequence (DNA): TGTGCCAGCAGCCTCGGACAGGTCAACACTGAAGCTTTCTTT. Translating it yields CASSLGQVNTEAFF.

The J gene is TRBJ2-7, the V gene TRBV7-6; perhaps TRBD2 as D (6 bases). Germline V lookup: CDR1 SGHVS, CDR2 FNYEAQ. The CDR3 consists of 18 residues. The germline V and J ends were trimmed by 5 bases and 2 bases, with 25 bases remaining between them. Here the CDR3 DNA reads TGTGCCAGCAGCATGACCGGGACTCAGTGGGCCCTGGCCTACGAGCAGTACTTC. Protein: CASSMTGTQWALAYEQYF. Full variable domain (missing parts from reference TRBV7-6 and TRBJ2-7): GAGVSQSPRYKVTKRGQDVALRCDPISGHVSLYWYRQALGQGPEFLTYFNYEAQQDKSGLPNDRFSAERPEGSISTLTIQRTEQRDSAMYRCASSMTGTQWALAYEQYFGPGTRLTVT.

The chain has TRBV6-5 and TRBJ1-4, with D possibly being TRBD1 (5 bases). CDR3 length equals 15 residues. CDR1 is MNHEY, CDR2 SVGAGI, per germline. V shed 6 bases and J shed 0 bases, with 11 bases lying between them. CDR3 DNA: TGTGCCAGCAGCTCCGAGACAGCAACTAATGAAAAACTGTTTTTT. As protein: CASSSETATNEKLFF.

The V and J genes are TRBV12-3 or TRBV12-4 and TRBJ2-1, with 12 positions matching TRBD2. With 8 bases clipped from V and 8 bases from J, the junction kept 4 bases outside the gene matches. The CDR3 runs 13 residues. CDR3 bases: TGTGCCAGCCGACTAGCGGGAGTCTATGAGCAGTTCTTC. Translating gives CASRLAGVYEQFF.

The chain links TRBV18 to TRBJ1-2, with D possibly matching TRBD1 (5 bases). The germline gives CDR1 KGHSH, CDR2 LQKENI. This CDR3 spans 14 amino acids. Between the trimmed V and J ends, which lost 2 bases and 8 bases, there was a span of 15 bases. The CDR3 reads CASSPASGVGGYTF. CDR3 DNA: TGTGCCAGCTCACCAGCGTCGGGGGTTGGAGGCTACACCTTC.

This rearrangement joins TRBV28 to TRBJ2-7; weak D call: TRBD1 (6 bases). Deletions cut 5 bases from V and 3 bases from J, with 14 bases between. The CDR3 has 14 residues. The germline V gene encodes CDR1 MDHEN and CDR2 SYDVKM. The CDR3 region has the DNA TGTGCCAGCAGTCCTCCGGACAGAAGCTACGAGCAGTACTTC. Translation: CASSPPDRSYEQYF.

The CDR3 reads CASSDLAGGRSYEQYF. The CDR3 DNA is TGTGCCAGCAGTGATCTAGCGGGAGGACGGTCCTACGAGCAGTACTTC. The chain couples TRBV28 to TRBJ2-7; TRBD2 matches 11 bases. V trimming: 5 bases; J trimming: 1 base; junction bases outside the gene matches: 7. This CDR3 region has 16 residues. Germline V gene sequence: CDR1 MDHEN, CDR2 SYDVKM.

A note on this clone: One end of the junction fails to match germline, which may point to a read error. Other DNA sequences in the same sample also yield this CDR3. CDR3 DNA: TGCGCCAGCAGCAAGGGACTAGCGAACGAGCAGTACTTC. Its translation is CASSKGLANEQYF. This chain joins TRBV3-1 (or the pseudogene TRBV3-2) and TRBJ2-7, with TRBD2 matching 10 bases. Germline assignment: CDR1 LGHDT and CDR2 YNNKEL (reference sequence). The CDR3 has 13 amino acids.

The chain has TRBV7-9 and TRBJ2-3; D perhaps matches TRBD1 (6 bases). The CDR3 consists of 15 residues. Trimming took 1 base from V and 0 from J, leaving 8 bases between them. From germline, CDR1 is SEHNR and CDR2 FQNEAQ (reference sequence). The CDR3: CASSLGGPSTDTQYF. The DNA of the CDR3 is TGTGCCAGCAGCTTAGGGGGGCCTAGCACAGATACGCAGTATTTT.

The chain links TRBV5-1 to TRBJ1-4; perhaps TRBD1 as D (6 bases). Germline V gene sequence: CDR1 SGHRS, CDR2 YFSETQ. This CDR3 is 14 amino acids long. Trimming shortened V by 2 bases and J by 8 bases, and 13 bases separated the two germline ends. The DNA for the CDR3 is TGCGCCAGCAGCTTCCTACAGGGAGAGGAAAAACTGTTTTTT. Translated, it gives CASSFLQGEEKLFF.

The chain joins TRBV6-5 to TRBJ2-5; D gene ambiguous. The germline gives CDR1 MNHEY, CDR2 SVGAGI. V was cut by 4 bases and J by 5 bases, with 8 bases left in between. The CDR3 loop spans 12 amino acids. CDR3 in amino acids: CASSLRPETQYF. The CDR3, as DNA: TGTGCCAGCAGTTTGAGGCCCGAGACCCAGTACTTC.

The chain combines TRBV4-3 with TRBJ2-2; a weak D match, TRBD2 (5 bases). V was cut by 2 bases and J by 4 bases, with 11 bases left in between. CDR1 is LGHNA, CDR2 YSLEER, per germline. There are 15 residues in the CDR3. CDR3 bases: TGCGCCAGCAGCCAACAGAGGGTGGGCACCGGGGAGCTGTTTTTT. Translating it yields CASSQQRVGTGELFF.

The V gene is TRBV6-5, the J gene TRBJ2-5; D may be TRBD2 (7 bases). V dropped 8 bases and J dropped 2 bases, with 15 bases sitting between them. The germline V gene has CDR1 MNHEY and CDR2 SVGAGI. CDR3 length: 14 residues. As DNA, the CDR3 is TGTGCCAGCGGGGGGGCGTTAGGACAAGAGACCCAGTACTTC. This gives the protein CASGGALGQETQYF.

CDR3 nucleotides: TGTGCCAGCAGCTTAGCAAGCACCTACGAGCAGTACTTC. Translated, it gives CASSLASTYEQYF. V and J are TRBV7-2 and TRBJ2-7, with D unclear. The CDR3 length is 13 residues. The germline V and J ends were trimmed by 0 bases and 2 bases, with 5 bases remaining between them. Germline V gene lookup returns CDR1 SGHTA and CDR2 FQGNSA.

The chain carries TRBV19 and TRBJ2-2, with D possibly TRBD2 on 5 matching bases. This CDR3 is built from 14 residues. Per germline, CDR1 LNHDA and CDR2 SQIVND (reference sequence). Between the trimmed V and J ends, which lost 3 bases and 7 bases, there was a span of 12 bases. In nucleotides, the CDR3 is TGTGCCAGTAGTATGAAGCGGAATTTCGGGGAGCTGTTTTTT. Translated, it gives CASSMKRNFGELFF.

This clone was recorded only once. The V gene is TRBV6-2 or TRBV6-3, the J gene TRBJ2-7, with TRBD2 matching over 9 bases. CDR1 MNHEY and CDR2 SVGEGT come from the germline V gene. The V gene end was trimmed by 6 bases and the J gene end by 0 bases; junction bases not matched to a gene: 6. CDR3 length: 15 residues. The DNA for the CDR3 is TGTGCCAGCAGCCTACGACTAGCGGTCTCCTACGAGCAGTACTTC. It translates to CASSLRLAVSYEQYF.

The table lists this clone with a few counts. The rearrangement links TRBV19 to TRBJ2-2; D possibly corresponds to TRBD1 (6 bases). The CDR3 runs 17 residues. V lost 1 base to trimming and J lost 0 bases, with 12 bases between them. Per germline, CDR1 LNHDA and CDR2 SQIVND (reference sequence). CDR3 nucleotides: TGTGCCAGTAGTATAGCCCTCCGGACAGCGAACACCGGGGAGCTGTTTTTT. It yields the protein CASSIALRTANTGELFF.

The chain combines TRBV6-2 or TRBV6-3 with TRBJ1-2, with D possibly TRBD1 on 5 matching bases. The CDR3 runs 17 residues. Germline V gene data show CDR1 as MNHEY and CDR2 as SVGEGT. Trimming stripped 3 bases from V and 4 bases from J, with 21 bases between. The CDR3 bases are TGTGCCAGCAGTTATCCCCGGGGTGGGGACTCGCTCTATGGCTACACCTTC. Translating gives CASSYPRGGDSLYGYTF.